The sequence of this TCR beta chain was determined in a study of blood T cell repertoires in COVID-19. Germline CDR1 is ENHRY and CDR2 is SYGVKD. This CDR3 has 13 amino acids. Germline trimming cut 9 bases from V and 2 bases from J; bases unmatched to any gene: 3. Sequencing used immunoSEQ multiplex PCR; TCRdb keeps in-frame clones, though not all of them. In the table there are under 100,000 clones, around 88% of which are singletons. The sequenced material came from peripheral blood. This rearrangement joins TRBV10-3 to TRBJ1-3, with 8 positions matching TRBD1. This sequence was found in a woman aged 60-75 years with acute or convalescent COVID-19. CDR3: CAIGQGTGNTIYF. For the CDR3, the DNA is TGTGCCATAGGACAGGGCACTGGAAACACCATATATTTT.